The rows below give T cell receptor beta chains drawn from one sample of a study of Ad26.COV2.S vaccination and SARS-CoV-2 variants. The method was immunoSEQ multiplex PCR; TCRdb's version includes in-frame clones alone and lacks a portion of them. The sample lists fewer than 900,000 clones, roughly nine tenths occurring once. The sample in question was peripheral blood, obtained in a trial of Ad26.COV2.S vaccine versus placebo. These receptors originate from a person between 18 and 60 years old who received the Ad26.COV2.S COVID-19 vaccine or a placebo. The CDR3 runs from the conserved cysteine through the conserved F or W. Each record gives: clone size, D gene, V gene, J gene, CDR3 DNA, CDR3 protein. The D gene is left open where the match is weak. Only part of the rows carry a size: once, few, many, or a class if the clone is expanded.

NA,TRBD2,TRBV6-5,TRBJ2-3,TGTGCCAGCAGGCTAGCGGGTGCAGATACGCAGTATTTT,CASRLAGADTQYF
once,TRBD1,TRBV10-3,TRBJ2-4,TGTGCCATCAGTGACAACGACAGGGGAAGTGACATTCAGTACTTC,CAISDNDRGSDIQYF
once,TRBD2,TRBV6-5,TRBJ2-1,TGTGCCAGCAGTTACTACGCGGCTAGCGGGAGGTATGAGCAGTTCTTC,CASSYYAASGRYEQFF
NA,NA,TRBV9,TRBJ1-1,TGTGCCAGCAGCGTAGCCCAGAGTAACACTGAAGCTTTCTTT,CASSVAQSNTEAFF
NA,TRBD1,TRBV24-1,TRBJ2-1,TGTGCCACCAGTGTGGACAGGGGGTCGTCGGATGAGCAGTTCTTC,CATSVDRGSSDEQFF
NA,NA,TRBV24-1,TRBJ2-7,TGTGCCACCAGTGTTAAGACAGGAAGCTCCTACGAGCAGTACTTC,CATSVKTGSSYEQYF
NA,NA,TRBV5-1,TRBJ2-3,TGCGCCAGCAAGGAGGCAGGGAGCACAGATACGCAGTATTTT,CASKEAGSTDTQYF
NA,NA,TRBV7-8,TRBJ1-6,TGTGCCAGCAGCTTAAATCGGAGCCCCGGCAGCCCCTATAATTCACCCCTCCACTTT,CASSLNRSPGSPYNSPLHF
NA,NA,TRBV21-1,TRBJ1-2,TGTGCCAGCAGCCCCTGGACCGCTGACTATGGCTACACCTTC,CASSPWTADYGYTF
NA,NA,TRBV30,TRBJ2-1,TGTGCCTGGAGTCTGTATGGGCGGGGCAGCAACAATGAGCAGTTCTTC,CAWSLYGRGSNNEQFF
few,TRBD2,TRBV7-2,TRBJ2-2,TGTGCCAGCAGCTCCGGGACTACCATTACCGGGGAGCTGTTTTTT,CASSSGTTITGELFF
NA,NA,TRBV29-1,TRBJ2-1,TGCAGCGAATTCGCCGGGGGCTACAATGAGCAGTTCTTC,CSEFAGGYNEQFF
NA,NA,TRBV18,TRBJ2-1,TGTGCCAGCTCACCTCAACAGGGCGGCTACAATGAGCAGTTCTTC,CASSPQQGGYNEQFF
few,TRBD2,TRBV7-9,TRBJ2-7,TGTGCCAGCAGCCCCGGGACTAGCGTTACCTACGAGCAGTACTTC,CASSPGTSVTYEQYF
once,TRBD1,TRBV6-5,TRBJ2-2,TGTGCCAGCAGCCGGGACAGGGTATGGACCGGGGAGCTGTTTTTT,CASSRDRVWTGELFF
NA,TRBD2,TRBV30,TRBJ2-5,TGTGCCTGGAACAAACGGACTAGCGGGGCGGGGACCCAGTACTTC,CAWNKRTSGAGTQYF
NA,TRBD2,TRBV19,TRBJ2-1,TGTGCCAGTAGTATACCCTCCAGCGGGGGGAGGAATGAGCAGTTCTTC,CASSIPSSGGRNEQFF
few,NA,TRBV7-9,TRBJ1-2,TGTGCCAGCACCCGGACTCCCGGGGGCTACACCTTC,CASTRTPGGYTF
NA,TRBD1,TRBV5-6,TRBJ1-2,TGTGCCAGCAGCTACCGGGACAGGGGCCAGGCTAACTATGGCTACACCTTC,CASSYRDRGQANYGYTF
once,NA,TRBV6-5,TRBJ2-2,TGTGCCAGCACCCGAGGTGCCGGGGAGCTGTTTTTT,CASTRGAGELFF
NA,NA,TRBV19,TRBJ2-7,TGTGCCAGTAGTAATTCAGGACAGAACTACTACGAGCAGTACTTC,CASSNSGQNYYEQYF
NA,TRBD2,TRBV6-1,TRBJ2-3,TGTGCCAGCAGTGCCTTAGCGGGGGCTAGCACAGATACGCAGTATTTT,CASSALAGASTDTQYF
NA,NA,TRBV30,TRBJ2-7,TGTGCCTGGAGTGTAATGGGTGGCGACGAGCAGTACTTC,CAWSVMGGDEQYF
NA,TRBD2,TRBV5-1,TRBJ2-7,TGCGCCAGCAGCTTGGCCGGCGCGGGAGTTGGACGCGAGCAGTACTTC,CASSLAGAGVGREQYF
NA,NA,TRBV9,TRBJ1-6,TGTGCCAGCAGCTCAGGGAGTATTAATTCACCCCTCCACTTT,CASSSGSINSPLHF
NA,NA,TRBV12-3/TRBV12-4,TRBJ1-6,TGTGCCAGCACCCACTACGGTTCACCCCTCCACTTT,CASTHYGSPLHF
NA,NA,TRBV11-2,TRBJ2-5,TGTGCCAGCAGCCTCCCAGGCGGGGAGACCCAGTACTTC,CASSLPGGETQYF